These 8 T cell receptor beta chains originate from one sample sequenced in a study of blood T cell repertoires in COVID-19. Profiling relied on immunoSEQ multiplex PCR, and the TCRdb table lists in-frame clones only, not all of them. The sample includes more than 200,000 clones, approximately 90% of them seen just once. Sequencing was carried out using PBMCs or T cells enriched from blood (not recorded which). Receptor source: a woman in her 30s who had recovered from COVID-19.

The chain recombines TRBV7-9 with TRBJ1-2; TRBD1 might be the D (5 bases). Germline V gene data show CDR1 as SEHNR and CDR2 as FQNEAQ (reference sequence). The V end lost 5 bases, the J end lost 4 bases, and 11 bases lay between the germline ends. The CDR3 is made up of 13 amino acids. The CDR3 sequence: CASSPRQSYGYTF. The CDR3 DNA follows: TGTGCCAGCAGCCCCAGACAGAGCTATGGCTACACCTTC.

With respect to this clone: Other DNA sequences in the sample encode the same CDR3. The chain joins TRBV20-1 to TRBJ1-2; tentatively, D is TRBD1 (6 bases). CDR1 and CDR2 from the germline V gene are DFQATT and SNEGSKA (reference sequence). Deletions cut 2 bases from V and 5 bases from J, with 6 bases between. The length of the CDR3 is 11 residues. The CDR3 spells CSARQGYGYTF. The CDR3 DNA follows: TGCAGTGCTAGACAGGGGTATGGCTACACCTTC.

The gene calls are TRBV28 and TRBJ1-1, with D hard to call. V was shortened by 3 bases and J by 5 bases, with 10 bases between the two germline ends. This CDR3 is 13 amino acids long. In germline, CDR1 is MDHEN, CDR2 SYDVKM. CDR3 sequence reads: CASSFFERTEAFF. The CDR3 DNA sequence: TGTGCCAGCAGTTTTTTTGAGAGGACTGAAGCTTTCTTT. The full variable domain, completed using reference TRBV28 and TRBJ1-1, is DVKVTQSSRYLVKRTGEKVFLECVQDMDHENMFWYRQDPGLGLRLIYFSYDVKMKEKGDIPEGYSVSREKKERFSLILESASTNQTSMYLCASSFFERTEAFFGQGTRLTVV.

The V call is TRBV3-1 (or the pseudogene TRBV3-2), the J call TRBJ1-2; D ambiguous. CDR3 length: 15 amino acids. Germline V gives CDR1 LGHDT, CDR2 YNNKEL (reference sequence). V gave up 0 bases and J gave up 7 bases, with 15 bases separating them. The CDR3 DNA reads as TGTGCCAGCAGCCAAGACCCGTTGGGGAGAGGTGGCTACACCTTC. Translated: CASSQDPLGRGGYTF.

This clone was picked up one time. The rearrangement joins TRBV30 to TRBJ1-2; possible D gene TRBD1, 5 bases. This CDR3 is built from 11 residues. Looked up from germline, CDR1 is GTSNPN and CDR2 is SVGIG (reference sequence). The CDR3 DNA follows: TGTGCATATGGCATCGGACAAGGCTACACCTTC. This encodes CAYGIGQGYTF.

The chain links TRBV7-8 to TRBJ2-2, with 13 nucleotides matching TRBD2. The junction had 6 bases not matched to a gene; V was cut back by 5 bases and J by 6 bases. Germline CDR1 reads SGHVS; CDR2 reads FQNEAQ. This CDR3 has 16 amino acids. CDR3 region: CASSASTSGRSGELFF. In DNA form, the CDR3 reads TGTGCCAGCAGCGCCTCGACTAGCGGGAGGTCCGGGGAGCTGTTTTTT.

CDR3 in DNA: TGTGCCAGCAGCCCCCTGGGACAGGTTCCCTACGAGCAGTACTTC. This codes for CASSPLGQVPYEQYF. The chain couples TRBV7-8 to TRBJ2-7; 8 bases align to TRBD1. The CDR3 contains 15 residues. V trimming: 5 bases; J trimming: 2 bases; junction bases outside the gene matches: 8. CDR1 is SGHVS, CDR2 FQNEAQ, per germline.

A single count supports this clone. V gene TRBV6-5 combines with J gene TRBJ1-3; D remains unclear. CDR1 is MNHEY and CDR2 is SVGAGI in the germline V gene. V lost 6 bases and J lost 10, with 16 bases in between. The CDR3 runs to 13 residues. The DNA for the CDR3 is TGTGCCAGCAGCCCAATAACCGGGTATACCATATATTTT. It encodes CASSPITGYTIYF.